This entry describes one T cell receptor (beta chain). Its binding antigen is unknown. There are no base qualities to consult, and no much larger clone falls within one base. V is cut back by 5 bases and J by 5 bases, with 8 bases in the junction unmatched. CDR1 and CDR2, looked up from the germline V gene, are SGHRS and YFSETQ. Including cysteine and phenylalanine, the CDR3 has 15 amino acids. CDR3 DNA only is kept here, 45 bases in frame from base 1. The data originate from a study of technical replicates of blood from several donors (dated by TCRdb to the late 2010s). Library preparation used the immunoSEQ multiplex PCR assay. Drawn from immuneACCESS, this table holds only the in-frame rearrangements with V and J called that TCRdb kept. Clones are partly lost; checked studies trace under half to an unresolved V gene and leave the rest unexplained. Across this sample there are fewer than 20,000 clones, with around nine tenths seen only once. 10% to 15% of the sample goes to the ten largest clones.

This receptor was identified in a human donor in good health. The chain is assembled from TRBV5-1 and TRBJ2-7, and 12 bases in between align with TRBD1. The specimen sequenced was PBMCs. The nucleotide sequence is TGCGCCAGCAGAGGCAGGGACAGGGGGCTGAACGAGCAGTACTTC. It translates as CASRGRDRGLNEQYF.